Included here is one TCR beta chain sequence, with context. The germline gives CDR1 MNHNS, CDR2 SASEGT. This CDR3 region has 14 residues. V was shortened by 0 bases and J by 10 bases, with 13 bases between the two germline ends. Method: immunoSEQ multiplex PCR; TCRdb's copy keeps in-frame clones and lacks some. The sample has around 29,000 clones, approximately 90% seen once. This entry belongs to a study of T cell changes during pregnancy in multiple sclerosis. The source material was CD4+ T cells from peripheral blood mononuclear cells, sampled in the first trimester of pregnancy. The V call is TRBV6-1, the J call TRBJ2-1, with no clear D. The sequence was obtained from a female donor in good health, enrolled as a control in a pregnancy study. CDR3 sequence reads: CASSEAPYVGEQFF. The CDR3 DNA sequence: TGTGCCAGCAGTGAAGCCCCCTATGTGGGCGAGCAGTTCTTC.